The 28 T cell receptor beta chains reported below all come from one sample, sequenced in a study of T cell responses to AZD1222 COVID-19 vaccine. This table comes from immunoSEQ multiplex PCR, and its TCRdb copy is limited to in-frame clones, with some not included. The table shows some 150,000 clones, with 87% occurring only once. This sample comprised peripheral blood, obtained 28 days after the second AZD1222 dose. The source is an adult who received the AZD1222 COVID-19 vaccine.

The V call is TRBV5-4, the J call TRBJ2-7; D may be TRBD1 (5 bases). The V gene lost 4 bases and the J gene lost 1 base, with 15 bases spanning the gap. The CDR3 has 15 amino acids. Germline CDR1 SGHNT, CDR2 YYREEE (reference sequence). The CDR3 spells CASSQDRSTSYEQYF. In DNA form, the CDR3 reads TGTGCCAGCAGCCAAGACAGAAGTACATCCTACGAGCAGTACTTC. Drawing the rest from reference TRBV5-4 and TRBJ2-7, the complete variable domain is ETGVTQSPTHLIKTRGQQVTLRCSSQSGHNTVSWYQQALGQGPQFIFQYYREEENGRGNFPPRFSGLQFPNYSSELNVNALELDDSALYLCASSQDRSTSYEQYFGPGTRLTVT.

This chain links TRBV28 with TRBJ2-7, with TRBD1 identical over 8 bases. Germline lookup yields CDR1 MDHEN and CDR2 SYDVKM. J gave up 6 bases and V 2 bases, and 12 bases lay outside the gene matches. The CDR3 has 16 residues. The CDR3 region has the DNA TGTGCCAGCAGTTTAACAGGACAGGGTGCGTCGGGCGAGCAGTACTTC. It translates to CASSLTGQGASGEQYF.

This CDR3 reads CASSDRASPLHF. DNA for the CDR3: TGTGCCAGCAGCGACAGGGCTTCACCCCTCCACTTT. V is TRBV7-2 and J is TRBJ1-6; 7 bases match TRBD1. V was pared by 5 bases and J by 9 bases, with 1 base of the junction left unmatched. The germline gives CDR1 SGHTA, CDR2 FQGNSA. This CDR3 is 12 amino acids long.

The V and J genes are TRBV14 and TRBJ1-2; 7 bases are a match to TRBD1. Germline V lookup: CDR1 SGHDN, CDR2 FVKESK. The CDR3 consists of 15 residues. V was clipped by 1 base and J by 2 bases; unmatched bases: 4. The CDR3, as DNA: TGTGCCAGCAGCCAAGTCGGACAGGTCAACTATGGCTACACCTTC. This codes for CASSQVGQVNYGYTF.

V is TRBV6-6 and J is TRBJ1-4; no definite D call. Germline CDR1 and CDR2: MNHNY and SVGAGI (reference sequence). The CDR3 spans 15 residues. Trimming removed 8 bases from V and 0 bases from J, with 13 bases in between. Written as DNA, the CDR3 is TGTGCCAGCTCTCAAGACGGCACAACTAATGAAAAACTGTTTTTT. Its translation is CASSQDGTTNEKLFF.

This clone was seen only once. This sequence joins TRBV3-1 (or the pseudogene TRBV3-2) and TRBJ2-2, with D perhaps TRBD2 (5 bases). The germline V and J ends were trimmed by 1 base and 4 bases, with 10 bases remaining between them. The CDR3 spans 15 residues. Germline loops: CDR1 LGHDT, CDR2 YNNKEL (reference sequence). The CDR3 reads CASSQVRVGTGELFF. CDR3 sequence (DNA): TGTGCCAGCAGCCAAGTGAGGGTGGGCACCGGGGAGCTGTTTTTT.

V usage is TRBV5-4 and J usage is TRBJ2-7, with TRBD2 matching 7 bases. The CDR3 totals 16 residues. Germline V gene sequence: CDR1 SGHNT, CDR2 YYREEE (reference sequence). V dropped 4 bases and J dropped 7; count of bases not matched to a gene: 17. The CDR3 nucleotides read TGTGCCAGCAGCACCCGACCAACACGGGGGGTAGGGGAGCAGTACTTC. Encoded protein: CASSTRPTRGVGEQYF.

The rearrangement joins TRBV28 to TRBJ2-7; perhaps TRBD1 as D (5 bases). Germline V gene sequence: CDR1 MDHEN, CDR2 SYDVKM. This CDR3 has 16 amino acids. Trimming stripped 4 bases from V and 3 bases from J, with 19 bases between. CDR3 bases: TGTGCCAGCAGTTCGCTAACAGGAGTTACTATCTACGAGCAGTACTTC. This encodes CASSSLTGVTIYEQYF.

The V and J genes are TRBV2 and TRBJ1-4; no firm D call. The CDR3 spans 14 residues. V shed 8 bases and J shed 7 bases, with 17 bases lying between them. The V gene's germline CDR1 is SNHLY and CDR2 FYNNEI. The CDR3 DNA reads as TGTGCCAGCCGTCCCCCAAGGGTTGGTGAAAAACTGTTTTTT. Encoded protein: CASRPPRVGEKLFF.

V and J are TRBV24-1 and TRBJ2-3; 7 bases map to TRBD2. CDR3 length: 15 residues. From germline, CDR1 is KGHDR and CDR2 SFDVKD. The V gene end was trimmed by 2 bases and the J gene end by 1 base; junction bases not matched to a gene: 2. CDR3 sequence: CATSDWAGGTDTQYF. The CDR3 DNA sequence: TGTGCCACCAGTGATTGGGCGGGAGGCACAGATACGCAGTATTTT.

This chain uses TRBV5-4 with TRBJ2-3, with TRBD2 matching over 10 bases. V lost 2 bases, J lost 5 bases, and 5 bases stayed unmatched. The CDR3 contains 15 residues. The germline V gene encodes CDR1 SGHNT and CDR2 YYREEE (reference sequence). The CDR3 here is CASSFSSGRGDTQYF. CDR3 DNA: TGTGCCAGCAGCTTCTCTAGCGGGAGAGGAGATACGCAGTATTTT.

CDR3 coding DNA: TGTGCCAGCAGTAGCGACAGGGATGGGGAGACCCAGTACTTC. Its protein is CASSSDRDGETQYF. The chain has TRBV27 and TRBJ2-5, with 7 nucleotides matching TRBD1. V lost 5 bases and J lost 5; bases outside the gene matches: 8. CDR3 length: 14 amino acids. The V gene's germline CDR1 is MNHEY and CDR2 SMNVEV (reference sequence).

V gene TRBV30 combines with J gene TRBJ2-7; the D gene is possibly TRBD1 (6 bases). Germline V lookup: CDR1 GTSNPN, CDR2 SVGIG (reference sequence). CDR3 length: 11 amino acids. Deletions cut 3 bases from V and 7 bases from J, with 10 bases between. The CDR3 bases are TGTGCCTGGAGCCACAGGGATGAGCAGTACTTC. Translated: CAWSHRDEQYF.

The genes are TRBV3-1 (or the pseudogene TRBV3-2) and TRBJ1-6; tentatively, D is TRBD1 (6 bases). V was pared by 1 base and J by 7 bases, with 14 bases between. Germline CDR1 LGHDT, CDR2 YNNKEL (reference sequence). The CDR3 has 16 residues. CDR3 region: CASSQGLSQGNSPLHF. The CDR3 DNA reads TGTGCCAGCAGCCAAGGGCTGAGCCAGGGGAATTCACCCCTCCACTTT.

V and J are TRBV9 and TRBJ2-2, with 8 bases matching TRBD1. CDR1 and CDR2 from the germline V gene are SGDLS and YYNGEE. With V trimmed by 6 bases and J by 5 bases, 6 bases remained unmatched. This CDR3 region has 14 residues. For the CDR3, the DNA is TGTGCCAGCACCGACAGGGGCGGAACCGGGGAGCTGTTTTTT. Protein product: CASTDRGGTGELFF.

V usage is TRBV6-6 and J usage is TRBJ2-4; the match to TRBD2 covers 7 bases. Germline V lookup: CDR1 MNHNY, CDR2 SVGAGI (reference sequence). The CDR3 is made up of 17 amino acids. Trimming cost V 6 bases and J 0 bases; bases outside gene matches: 11. The CDR3 protein is CASSRAGPSLAKNIQYF. The CDR3 DNA reads TGTGCCAGCAGCCGAGCGGGGCCCTCCTTAGCCAAAAACATTCAGTACTTC.

The V call is TRBV6-4, the J call TRBJ2-2, with 10 nucleotides matching TRBD1. Trimming cost V 4 bases and J 1 base; bases outside gene matches: 6. The CDR3 runs 17 residues. The germline V gene encodes CDR1 MRHNA and CDR2 SNTAGT. CDR3 in amino acids: CASSGATGGLNTGELFF. CDR3 DNA sequence: TGTGCCAGCAGTGGGGCGACAGGGGGCCTGAACACCGGGGAGCTGTTTTTT.

Notes on this clone: Other nucleotide sequences from this sample produce the same CDR3. The gene calls are TRBV28 and TRBJ1-5; D may be TRBD1 (5 bases). CDR1 and CDR2 (germline): MDHEN, SYDVKM. CDR3 size: 13 residues. Trimming removed 3 bases from V and 5 bases from J, with 8 bases in between. As DNA, the CDR3 is TGTGCCAGCAGTTTGGGGGGGGATCAGCCCCAGCATTTT. Protein product: CASSLGGDQPQHF.

The chain is built from TRBV2 and TRBJ2-3; unclear D gene. V gave up 7 bases and J gave up 5 bases, with 10 bases separating them. Germline loops: CDR1 SNHLY, CDR2 FYNNEI. CDR3 length: 12 residues. The CDR3 bases are TGTGCCAGCAATGTCCTCCGAGATACGCAGTATTTT. It yields the protein CASNVLRDTQYF. Combining the CDR3 with reference TRBV2 and TRBJ2-3 gives the whole variable domain EPEVTQTPSHQVTQMGQEVILRCVPISNHLYFYWYRQILGQKVEFLVSFYNNEISEKSEIFDDQFSVERPDGSNFTLKIRSTKLEDSAMYFCASNVLRDTQYFGPGTRLTVL.

The chain couples TRBV6-5 to TRBJ2-7; TRBD1 agrees at 7 bases. The CDR3 runs to 15 residues. Germline V gives CDR1 MNHEY, CDR2 SVGAGI. With 5 bases clipped from V and 5 bases from J, the junction kept 12 bases outside the gene matches. The CDR3 is CASSITGTANHEQYF. The CDR3 bases are TGTGCCAGCAGTATCACCGGGACAGCAAACCACGAGCAGTACTTC.

This chain uses TRBV4-3 with TRBJ1-3; no definite D call. This CDR3 region has 16 residues. Trimming cost V 0 bases and J 4 bases, with 13 bases left between them. Germline V gene lookup returns CDR1 LGHNA and CDR2 YSLEER. In DNA form, the CDR3 reads TGCGCCAGCAGCCAAGATCGGGAGGGAATCGGAAACACCATATATTTT. The encoded protein is CASSQDREGIGNTIYF.

The chain has TRBV27 and TRBJ1-2; 8 bases agree with TRBD1. Germline trimming cut 9 bases from V and 6 bases from J; bases unmatched to any gene: 12. This CDR3 region has 14 residues. CDR1 is MNHEY, CDR2 SMNVEV, per germline (reference sequence). Written as DNA, the CDR3 is TGTGCCAGTTGTACCTCGACAGGGGTAGATGGCTACACCTTC. Translated: CASCTSTGVDGYTF.

The V gene is TRBV3-1 (or the pseudogene TRBV3-2), the J gene TRBJ1-1; D possibly corresponds to TRBD1 (5 bases). Per the germline V gene, CDR1 is LGHDT and CDR2 is YNNKEL (reference sequence). The CDR3 extends over 15 amino acids. The V gene lost 0 bases and the J gene lost 3 bases, with 11 bases spanning the gap. CDR3 in DNA: TGTGCCAGCAGCCAAGAGTGGGGGAGGGACACTGAAGCTTTCTTT. It codes for CASSQEWGRDTEAFF.

The V gene is TRBV6-2 or TRBV6-3, the J gene TRBJ1-2, with unresolved D. The CDR3 is made up of 12 amino acids. Germline lookup yields CDR1 MNHEY and CDR2 SVGEGT. The germline V and J ends were trimmed by 0 bases and 4 bases, with 3 bases remaining between them. For the CDR3, the DNA is TGTGCCAGCAGTTACTCCATCTATGGCTACACCTTC. Its protein product is CASSYSIYGYTF.

This clone has only one observation. The chain combines TRBV5-4 with TRBJ2-1; D call uncertain. The length of the CDR3 is 11 residues. Germline values: CDR1 SGHNT, CDR2 YYREEE (reference sequence). Trimming cost V 3 bases and J 10 bases, with 8 bases left between them. The CDR3: CASSSWTEQFF. The CDR3 DNA sequence: TGTGCCAGCAGCTCCTGGACGGAGCAGTTCTTC.

This clone was seen a few times. The chain carries TRBV9 and TRBJ2-1, with TRBD2 matching 9 bases. The CDR3 sequence is 16 residues long. Germline loops: CDR1 SGDLS, CDR2 YYNGEE. V dropped 4 bases and J dropped 12; count of bases not matched to a gene: 17. The CDR3 loop reads CASSQTGLARGGGQFF. The DNA of the CDR3 is TGTGCCAGCAGCCAAACGGGACTAGCACGCGGCGGAGGGCAGTTCTTC.

The chain has TRBV9 and TRBJ2-2; a weak D match, TRBD2 (5 bases). This CDR3 spans 16 amino acids. CDR1 and CDR2 (germline): SGDLS, YYNGEE. Trimming cost V 0 bases and J 3 bases, with 12 bases left between them. The CDR3, as DNA: TGTGCCAGCAGCGTAGCTACCTACGGGGACACCGGGGAGCTGTTTTTT. Protein product: CASSVATYGDTGELFF.

This chain links TRBV6-2 or TRBV6-3 with TRBJ1-2, with D unresolved. Germline CDR1 MNHEY, CDR2 SVGEGT. V lost 4 bases and J lost 2, with 2 bases in between. This CDR3 region has 11 residues. The CDR3 nucleotides read TGTGCCAGCAGTTCAAACTATGGCTACACCTTC. It codes for CASSSNYGYTF.